This T cell receptor (beta chain) appears in the sequencing data of a study of cytomegalovirus exposure and HLA in healthy donors. The CDR3 extends over 14 amino acids. Trimming stripped 7 bases from V and 2 bases from J, with 11 bases between. Germline CDR1 is SNHLY and CDR2 is FYNNEI. Only in-frame clones appear in the TCRdb table, and some are missing; sequencing was by immunoSEQ multiplex PCR. In the table there are 300,000 or so clones, roughly 90% of which are singletons. The chain joins TRBV2 to TRBJ2-2, with D possibly TRBD1 on 5 matching bases. Material for sequencing was PBMCs. The sequence was obtained from a man aged 25 to 40 in good health and CMV-seronegative. This chain's CDR3 is CASKGDSNTGELFF. CDR3 in DNA: TGTGCCAGCAAGGGCGACAGCAACACCGGGGAGCTGTTTTTT.